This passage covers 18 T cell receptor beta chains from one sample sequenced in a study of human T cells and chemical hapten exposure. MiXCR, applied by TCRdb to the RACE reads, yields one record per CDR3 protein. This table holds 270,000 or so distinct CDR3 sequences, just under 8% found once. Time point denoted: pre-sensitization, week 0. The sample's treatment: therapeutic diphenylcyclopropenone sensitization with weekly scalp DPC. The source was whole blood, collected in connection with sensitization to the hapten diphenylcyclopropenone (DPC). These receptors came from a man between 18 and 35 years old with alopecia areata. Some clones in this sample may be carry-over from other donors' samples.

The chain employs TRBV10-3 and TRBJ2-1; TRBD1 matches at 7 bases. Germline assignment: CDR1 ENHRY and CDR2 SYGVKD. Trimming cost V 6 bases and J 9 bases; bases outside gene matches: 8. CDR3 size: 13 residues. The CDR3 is CAIRGGAAGEQFF. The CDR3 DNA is TGTGCCATCAGAGGGGGCGCGGCGGGTGAGCAGTTCTTC.

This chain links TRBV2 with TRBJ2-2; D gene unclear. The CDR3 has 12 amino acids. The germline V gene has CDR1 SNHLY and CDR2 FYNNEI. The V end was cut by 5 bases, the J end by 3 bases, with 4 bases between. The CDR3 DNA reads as TGTGCCAGCAGTACGGACACCGGGGAGCTGTTTTTT. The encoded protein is CASSTDTGELFF.

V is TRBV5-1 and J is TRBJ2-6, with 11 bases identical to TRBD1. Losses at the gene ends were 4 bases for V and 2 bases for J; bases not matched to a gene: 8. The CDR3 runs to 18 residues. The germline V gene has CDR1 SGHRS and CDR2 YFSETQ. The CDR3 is CASSARTGGSPGANVLTF. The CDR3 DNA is TGCGCCAGCAGCGCCCGGACAGGGGGCTCGCCTGGGGCCAACGTCCTGACTTTC.

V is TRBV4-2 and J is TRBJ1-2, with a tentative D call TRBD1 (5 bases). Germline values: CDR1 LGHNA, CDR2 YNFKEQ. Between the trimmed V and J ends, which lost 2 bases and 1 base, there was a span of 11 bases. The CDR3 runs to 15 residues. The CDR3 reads CASSQWDYDNYGYTF. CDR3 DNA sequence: TGTGCCAGCAGCCAATGGGACTACGATAACTATGGCTACACCTTC.

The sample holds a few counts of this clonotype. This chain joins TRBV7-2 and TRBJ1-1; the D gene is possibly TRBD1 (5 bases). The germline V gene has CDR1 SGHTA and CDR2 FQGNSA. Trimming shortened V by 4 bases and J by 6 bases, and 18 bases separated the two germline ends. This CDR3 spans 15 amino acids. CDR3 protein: CASSSAYRDGAEAFF. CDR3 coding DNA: TGTGCCAGCAGCTCGGCTTATAGGGACGGAGCTGAAGCTTTCTTT.

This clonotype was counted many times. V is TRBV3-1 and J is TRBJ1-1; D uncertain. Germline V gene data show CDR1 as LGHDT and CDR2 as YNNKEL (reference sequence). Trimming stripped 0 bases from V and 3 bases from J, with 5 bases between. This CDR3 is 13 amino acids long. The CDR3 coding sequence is TGTGCCAGCAGCCAAGACAGAGACACTGAAGCTTTCTTT. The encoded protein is CASSQDRDTEAFF.

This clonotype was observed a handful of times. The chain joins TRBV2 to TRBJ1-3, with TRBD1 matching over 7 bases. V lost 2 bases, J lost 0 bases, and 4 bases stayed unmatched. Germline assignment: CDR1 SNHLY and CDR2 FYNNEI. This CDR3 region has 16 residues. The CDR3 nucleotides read TGTGCCAGCAGTGAACAGGGGGTAGACTCTGGAAACACCATATATTTT. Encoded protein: CASSEQGVDSGNTIYF.

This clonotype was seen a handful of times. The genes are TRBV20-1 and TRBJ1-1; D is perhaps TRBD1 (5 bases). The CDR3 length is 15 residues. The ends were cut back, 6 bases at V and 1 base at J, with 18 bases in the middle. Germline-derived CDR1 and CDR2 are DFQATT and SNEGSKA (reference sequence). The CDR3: CSAQTPGPRNTEAFF. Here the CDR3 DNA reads TGCAGTGCGCAAACTCCGGGACCCAGGAACACTGAAGCTTTCTTT.

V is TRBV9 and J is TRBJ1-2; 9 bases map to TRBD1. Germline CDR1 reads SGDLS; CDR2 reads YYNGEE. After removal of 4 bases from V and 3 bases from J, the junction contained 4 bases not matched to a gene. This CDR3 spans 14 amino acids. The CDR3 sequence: CASSPRTGDYGYTF. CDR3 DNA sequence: TGTGCCAGCAGCCCCCGGACAGGGGACTATGGCTACACCTTC. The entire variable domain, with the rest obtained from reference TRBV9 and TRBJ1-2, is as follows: DSGVTQTPKHLITATGQRVTLRCSPRSGDLSVYWYQQSLDQGLQFLIQYYNGEERAKGNILERFSAQQFPDLHSELNLSSLELGDSALYFCASSPRTGDYGYTFGSGTRLTVV.

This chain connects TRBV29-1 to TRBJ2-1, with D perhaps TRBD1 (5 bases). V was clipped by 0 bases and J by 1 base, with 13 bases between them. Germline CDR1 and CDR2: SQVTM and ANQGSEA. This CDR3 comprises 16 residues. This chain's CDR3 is CSVEDGQGYSYNEQFF. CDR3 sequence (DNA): TGCAGCGTTGAAGATGGGCAGGGCTATTCCTACAATGAGCAGTTCTTC.

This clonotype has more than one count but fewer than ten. The CDR3 DNA follows: TGCGCCAGCAGCCAAGGAGTAAGGCGCCCGAACACTGAAGCTTTCTTT. This encodes CASSQGVRRPNTEAFF. V is TRBV4-3 and J is TRBJ1-1; D unclear. The CDR3 consists of 16 residues. CDR1 and CDR2 (germline): LGHNA, YSLEER. V was clipped by 1 base and J by 1 base, with 13 bases between them.

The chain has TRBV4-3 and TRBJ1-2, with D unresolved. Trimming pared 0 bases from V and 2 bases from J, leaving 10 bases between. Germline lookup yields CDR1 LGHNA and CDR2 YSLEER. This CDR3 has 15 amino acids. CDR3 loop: CASSQDTAPNYGYTF. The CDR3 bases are TGCGCCAGCAGCCAAGATACAGCGCCAAACTATGGCTACACCTTC.

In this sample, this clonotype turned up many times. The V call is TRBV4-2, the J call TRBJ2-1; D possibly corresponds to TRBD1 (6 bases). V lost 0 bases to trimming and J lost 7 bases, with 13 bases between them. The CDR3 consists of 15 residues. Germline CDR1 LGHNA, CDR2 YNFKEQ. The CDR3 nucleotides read TGTGCCAGCAGCCAAGATTTGGGCAGGGGTAATGAGCAGTTCTTC. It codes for CASSQDLGRGNEQFF.

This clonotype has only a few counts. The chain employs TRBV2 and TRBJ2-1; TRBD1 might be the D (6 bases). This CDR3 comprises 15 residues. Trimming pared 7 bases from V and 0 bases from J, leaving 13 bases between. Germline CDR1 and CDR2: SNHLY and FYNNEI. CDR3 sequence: CASNRWTDSYNEQFF. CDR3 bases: TGTGCCAGCAACAGGTGGACAGACTCCTACAATGAGCAGTTCTTC. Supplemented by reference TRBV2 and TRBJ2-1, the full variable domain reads EPEVTQTPSHQVTQMGQEVILRCVPISNHLYFYWYRQILGQKVEFLVSFYNNEISEKSEIFDDQFSVERPDGSNFTLKIRSTKLEDSAMYFCASNRWTDSYNEQFFGPGTRLTVL.

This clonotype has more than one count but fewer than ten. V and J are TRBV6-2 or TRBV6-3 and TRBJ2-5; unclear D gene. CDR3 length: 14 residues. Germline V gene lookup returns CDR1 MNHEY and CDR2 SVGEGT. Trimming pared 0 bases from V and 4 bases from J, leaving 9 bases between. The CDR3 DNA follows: TGTGCCAGCAGTTACTCGGGGAATAGAGAGACCCAGTACTTC. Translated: CASSYSGNRETQYF.

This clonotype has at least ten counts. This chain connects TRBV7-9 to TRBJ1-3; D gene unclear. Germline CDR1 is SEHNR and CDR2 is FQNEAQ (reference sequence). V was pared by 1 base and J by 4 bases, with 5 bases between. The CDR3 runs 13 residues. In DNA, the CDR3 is TGTGCCAGCAGCTTAGACGCCGGAAACACCATATATTTT. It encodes CASSLDAGNTIYF.

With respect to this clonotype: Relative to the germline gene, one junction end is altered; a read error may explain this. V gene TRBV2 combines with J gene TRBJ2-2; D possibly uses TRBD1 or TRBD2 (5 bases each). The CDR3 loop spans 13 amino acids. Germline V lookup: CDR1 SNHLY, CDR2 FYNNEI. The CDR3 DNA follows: TGTGACAGCAGGGACCCGGGCCCCGGGGAGCTGTTTTTT. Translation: CDSRDPGPGELFF.

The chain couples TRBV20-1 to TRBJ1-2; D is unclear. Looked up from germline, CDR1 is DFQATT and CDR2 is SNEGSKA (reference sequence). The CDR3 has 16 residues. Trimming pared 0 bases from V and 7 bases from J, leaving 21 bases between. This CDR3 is CSARDPTEPGRLGYTF. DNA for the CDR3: TGCAGTGCTAGAGATCCGACCGAACCGGGGAGACTTGGCTACACCTTC.